Listed here are 30 T cell receptor beta chains from one sample, sequenced in a study of T cells in localized non-small cell lung cancer. Some clones are missing from TCRdb's copy, which holds only in-frame ones; the method was immunoSEQ multiplex PCR. This table has some 40,000 clones, approximately 90% appearing once. This sample comprised peripheral blood, obtained before any cancer treatment. All receptors come from a female donor older than 55 with stage I lung adenocarcinoma.

This clone was counted a single time. The rearrangement links TRBV7-9 to TRBJ1-5; tentative D call: TRBD1 (5 bases). Trimming shortened V by 2 bases and J by 1 base, and 6 bases separated the two germline ends. Germline CDR1 SEHNR, CDR2 FQNEAQ (reference sequence). This CDR3 region has 14 residues. CDR3 loop: CASSLQGSNQPQHF. Written as DNA, the CDR3 is TGTGCCAGCAGCTTACAGGGAAGCAATCAGCCCCAGCATTTT.

This rearrangement joins TRBV7-8 to TRBJ1-5, with D possibly being TRBD1 (5 bases). The CDR3 loop spans 16 amino acids. The V gene lost 3 bases and the J gene lost 5 bases, with 17 bases spanning the gap. CDR1 is SGHVS and CDR2 is FQNEAQ in the germline V gene. DNA for the CDR3: TGTGCCAGCAGCTTTAAGACAGCCTTGATGGATCAGCCCCAGCATTTT. It encodes CASSFKTALMDQPQHF.

The J gene is TRBJ1-2, the V gene TRBV7-9; tentative D call: TRBD1 (5 bases). V was trimmed by 4 bases and J by 5 bases, leaving 11 bases between them. The CDR3 is made up of 13 amino acids. Germline V gene sequence: CDR1 SEHNR, CDR2 FQNEAQ (reference sequence). CDR3 in amino acids: CASSSRQLYGYTF. In DNA, the CDR3 is TGTGCCAGCAGCTCAAGACAGCTATATGGCTACACCTTC.

V usage is TRBV11-2 and J usage is TRBJ1-2, with TRBD1 as a possible D gene (5 bases). The CDR3 is 15 residues long. Trimming removed 2 bases at V and 6 bases at J, with 16 bases between. Germline V gene lookup returns CDR1 SGHAT and CDR2 FQNNGV. The CDR3 region is CASSLLSRWGDGYTF. CDR3 sequence (DNA): TGTGCCAGCAGCTTATTGTCTCGTTGGGGCGATGGCTACACCTTC.

The chain uses TRBV2 and TRBJ1-5; D is unclear. V was clipped by 7 bases and J by 0 bases, with 13 bases between them. CDR1 is SNHLY and CDR2 is FYNNEI in the germline V gene. The CDR3 totals 15 residues. CDR3 bases: TGTGCCAGCATGAGCAGACCATATAGCAATCAGCCCCAGCATTTT. This encodes CASMSRPYSNQPQHF.

The rearrangement joins TRBV5-6 to TRBJ1-1; D ambiguous. Between the trimmed V and J ends, which lost 4 bases and 0 bases, there was a span of 10 bases. The CDR3 runs 14 residues. In germline, CDR1 is SGHDT, CDR2 YYEEEE. CDR3 loop: CASSPRSLNTEAFF. Written as DNA, the CDR3 is TGTGCCAGCAGCCCACGTTCCTTGAACACTGAAGCTTTCTTT.

J is TRBJ1-1 and V is TRBV19, with D perhaps matching TRBD1 (6 bases). Germline V CDR1 and CDR2: LNHDA, SQIVND (reference sequence). The length of the CDR3 is 14 residues. V shed 7 bases and J shed 5 bases, with 17 bases lying between them. CDR3: CASNPQGEGTEAFF. CDR3 sequence (DNA): TGTGCCAGTAATCCACAGGGAGAGGGGACTGAAGCTTTCTTT.

V is TRBV5-1 and J is TRBJ1-4, with 11 bases matching TRBD1. This CDR3 has 16 amino acids. From germline, CDR1 is SGHRS and CDR2 YFSETQ. The V and J ends lost 4 bases and 2 bases, in that order; junction bases with no gene match: 4. The CDR3 nucleotides are TGCGCCAGCAGCCCTGGGACAGGGGGGACTAATGAAAAACTGTTTTTT. Its translation: CASSPGTGGTNEKLFF.

The chain recombines TRBV13 with TRBJ2-1; D could derive from TRBD1 or TRBD2 (5 bases each). V was trimmed by 5 bases and J by 15 bases, leaving 26 bases between them. Per the germline V gene, CDR1 is PRHDT and CDR2 is FYEKMQ (reference sequence). This CDR3 spans 15 amino acids. CDR3 residues: CASSVRDPRVGEPFF. CDR3 coding DNA: TGTGCCAGCAGCGTCCGGGACCCTAGGGTTGGTGAACCGTTCTTC.

The chain couples TRBV6-1 to TRBJ2-3, with TRBD1 matching over 10 bases. This CDR3 comprises 18 residues. The germline V gene has CDR1 MNHNS and CDR2 SASEGT. V trimming: 2 bases; J trimming: 0 bases; junction bases outside the gene matches: 8. CDR3 in amino acids: CASSERTGGYYSTDTQYF. DNA of the CDR3: TGTGCCAGCAGTGAAAGGACAGGGGGATATTATAGCACAGATACGCAGTATTTT.

This chain's CDR3 is CASSFPGQGEATNEKLFF. CDR3 DNA sequence: TGCGCCAGCAGCTTCCCGGGACAGGGAGAGGCAACTAATGAAAAACTGTTTTTT. The chain couples TRBV5-1 to TRBJ1-4; 9 positions agree with TRBD1. CDR3 length: 18 residues. Germline V gives CDR1 SGHRS, CDR2 YFSETQ. The V gene end was trimmed by 2 bases and the J gene end by 0 bases; junction bases not matched to a gene: 8.

This chain uses TRBV5-1 with TRBJ1-2; 10 positions match TRBD1. V was clipped by 4 bases and J by 6 bases; unmatched bases: 3. This CDR3 is built from 13 residues. The germline CDR1 and CDR2 sequences are SGHRS and YFSETQ. The CDR3, as DNA: TGCGCCAGCAGCATCGGGACAGGGGATGGCTACACCTTC. It codes for CASSIGTGDGYTF.

The chain uses TRBV5-4 and TRBJ1-2; 7 nucleotides line up with TRBD1. The CDR3 length is 14 residues. The V gene end was trimmed by 2 bases and the J gene end by 2 bases; junction bases not matched to a gene: 3. CDR1 SGHNT and CDR2 YYREEE come from the germline V gene (reference sequence). This chain's CDR3 is CASSFGQVNYGYTF. CDR3 DNA sequence: TGTGCCAGCAGCTTTGGACAGGTGAACTATGGCTACACCTTC.

Only one count was recorded for this clone. V is TRBV11-2 and J is TRBJ1-6, with 10 bases aligning to TRBD1. Germline CDR1 reads SGHAT; CDR2 reads FQNNGV. There are 14 residues in the CDR3. The V gene end was trimmed by 4 bases and the J gene end by 9 bases; junction bases not matched to a gene: 3. The CDR3 protein is CASSWDRGRSPLHF. Here the CDR3 DNA reads TGTGCCAGCAGCTGGGACAGGGGTCGTTCACCCCTCCACTTT.

The rearrangement links TRBV6-1 to TRBJ1-4; D might be TRBD1 (6 bases). Germline V CDR1 and CDR2: MNHNS, SASEGT. V was pared by 8 bases and J by 2 bases, with 12 bases between. The CDR3 runs to 14 residues. As DNA, the CDR3 is TGTGCCAGCCTTACAGGGTGGACTAATGAAAAACTGTTTTTT. Its protein is CASLTGWTNEKLFF.

This chain uses TRBV6-5 with TRBJ1-3; perhaps TRBD1 as D (6 bases). This CDR3 comprises 15 residues. V was shortened by 5 bases and J by 0 bases, with 11 bases between the two germline ends. The germline V gene encodes CDR1 MNHEY and CDR2 SVGAGI. The CDR3 sequence: CASSPGGTSGNTIYF. CDR3 bases: TGTGCCAGCAGTCCCGGGGGCACCTCTGGAAACACCATATATTTT.

This clone was seen only a few times. The chain has TRBV19 and TRBJ2-4; 10 bases align to TRBD2. V shed 4 bases, J shed 0 bases, and the junction held 6 bases outside the gene matches. Germline V gene sequence: CDR1 LNHDA, CDR2 SQIVND (reference sequence). This CDR3 has 17 amino acids. The CDR3 coding sequence is TGTGCCAGTAGTACCACTAGCGGGGCAGAAGCCAAAAACATTCAGTACTTC. This codes for CASSTTSGAEAKNIQYF.

As to this clone: At one of its ends the junction is not consistent with the germline gene, which may arise from a read error. The chain couples TRBV5-1 to TRBJ1-1, with 7 bases matching TRBD1. CDR1 is SGHRS and CDR2 is YFSETQ in the germline V gene. There are 14 residues in the CDR3. The CDR3 loop is CASSDHRGYTEALF. CDR3 DNA: TGCGCCAGCAGCGACCACAGGGGCTATACTGAAGCTCTCTTT.

The genes are TRBV19 and TRBJ2-1; 11 bases are shared with TRBD1. Losses at the gene ends were 7 bases for V and 0 bases for J; bases not matched to a gene: 5. The CDR3 runs to 16 residues. The germline V gene encodes CDR1 LNHDA and CDR2 SQIVND (reference sequence). The CDR3 nucleotides read TGTGCCAGTACCGACGGACAGGGGGCCTCCTACAATGAGCAGTTCTTC. Amino acid sequence: CASTDGQGASYNEQFF.

V gene TRBV7-8 combines with J gene TRBJ1-2; a weak D match, TRBD1 (6 bases). This CDR3 has 15 amino acids. Trimming removed 3 bases at V and 4 bases at J, with 15 bases between. Per the germline V gene, CDR1 is SGHVS and CDR2 is FQNEAQ. The DNA of the CDR3 is TGTGCCAGCAGCTTGACAGGCGCCCAGGGCTATGGCTACACCTTC. Translating gives CASSLTGAQGYGYTF.

This sequence joins TRBV4-1 and TRBJ1-3; D is undetermined. The CDR3 covers 14 residues. The V gene lost 0 bases and the J gene lost 5 bases, with 8 bases spanning the gap. Germline V gives CDR1 MGHRA, CDR2 YSYEKL. CDR3 amino acids: CASSQESARNTIYF. CDR3 nucleotides: TGCGCCAGCAGCCAAGAATCGGCGCGAAACACCATATATTTT.

Only one count was recorded for this clone. This sequence joins TRBV7-2 and TRBJ2-1, with D perhaps matching TRBD1 (5 bases). The V gene's germline CDR1 is SGHTA and CDR2 FQGNSA. The V gene lost 6 bases and the J gene lost 12 bases, with 15 bases spanning the gap. CDR3 length: 12 amino acids. The CDR3 DNA reads as TGTGCCAGCAGTTCCCAGGGAATTTGGCAGTTCTTC. Protein sequence: CASSSQGIWQFF. The whole variable domain, remainder taken from reference TRBV7-2 and TRBJ2-1, is GAGVSQSPSNKVTEKGKDVELRCDPISGHTALYWYRQSLGQGLEFLIYFQGNSAPDKSGLPSDRFSAERTGGSVSTLTIQRTQQEDSAVYLCASSSQGIWQFFGPGTRLTVL.

The gene calls are TRBV14 and TRBJ1-2; the D gene is possibly TRBD1 (5 bases). Trimming removed 5 bases from V and 8 bases from J, with 21 bases in between. Per germline, CDR1 SGHDN and CDR2 FVKESK. This CDR3 has 15 amino acids. DNA for the CDR3: TGTGCCAGCAGCTACTCAACTGGGGGATACGGAGGCTACACCTTC. Encoded protein: CASSYSTGGYGGYTF.

This chain connects TRBV9 to TRBJ2-2, with D possibly being TRBD1 (5 bases). Germline CDR1 and CDR2: SGDLS and YYNGEE. V dropped 4 bases and J dropped 0 bases, with 10 bases sitting between them. The CDR3 totals 15 residues. CDR3 loop: CASSPGAPNTGELFF. The CDR3 bases are TGTGCCAGCAGCCCTGGGGCCCCGAACACCGGGGAGCTGTTTTTT.

The chain carries TRBV10-3 and TRBJ2-7; D not certain. Per the germline V gene, CDR1 is ENHRY and CDR2 is SYGVKD. V lost 0 bases, J lost 6 bases, and 3 bases lay in between. The CDR3 is made up of 11 amino acids. CDR3 in DNA: TGTGCCATCAGTGAGTCGAGCGAGCAGTACGTC. Translating it yields CAISESSEQYV.

J is TRBJ1-4 and V is TRBV6-1; D uncertain. CDR3 length: 15 amino acids. Germline values: CDR1 MNHNS, CDR2 SASEGT. V gave up 6 bases and J gave up 0 bases, with 11 bases separating them. The CDR3 DNA is TGTGCCAGCAGGAGAACGGGGACAACTAATGAAAAACTGTTTTTT. Protein: CASRRTGTTNEKLFF.

This chain uses TRBV18 with TRBJ2-7; 8 bases fit TRBD1. With V trimmed by 6 bases and J by 8 bases, 6 bases remained unmatched. Germline V lookup: CDR1 KGHSH, CDR2 LQKENI. The CDR3 has 12 residues. CDR3 in amino acids: CASSQGQGQQYV. In nucleotides, the CDR3 is TGTGCCAGCTCCCAAGGACAGGGACAGCAGTACGTC.

The chain couples TRBV19 to TRBJ1-1; TRBD1 aligns across 7 bases. Germline CDR1 is LNHDA and CDR2 is SQIVND (reference sequence). This CDR3 contains 16 residues. V lost 9 bases to trimming and J lost 3 bases; unmatched junction nucleotides: 16. CDR3 region: CASQTADRARDTEAFF. The CDR3 nucleotides read TGTGCCAGCCAAACCGCCGACAGGGCTAGGGACACTGAAGCTTTCTTT.

The chain employs TRBV6-1 and TRBJ1-2; no firm D call. This CDR3 spans 13 amino acids. The germline gives CDR1 MNHNS, CDR2 SASEGT. V lost 9 bases and J 3 bases, leaving 14 bases between the germline ends. The CDR3 sequence: CASGDWVDYGYTF. The CDR3 DNA reads as TGTGCCAGTGGAGATTGGGTTGACTATGGCTACACCTTC.

This chain uses TRBV5-1 with TRBJ1-4, with D possibly being TRBD1 (6 bases). The CDR3 is 16 residues long. V was pared by 1 base and J by 8 bases, with 18 bases between. Germline V gene lookup returns CDR1 SGHRS and CDR2 YFSETQ. The CDR3 DNA reads as TGCGCCAGCAGCTTGAACGGGGGCAGGGCGGGCGAAAAACTGTTTTTT. Protein: CASSLNGGRAGEKLFF.